The clone carrying this TCR beta chain was counted a few times. These data belong to a study of identical twins. One entry per CDR3 protein results from TCRdb running MiXCR on the 5' RACE reads. Of 350,000 to 600,000 distinct CDR3 sequences in the sample, around 14% were seen once. CDR1 SGHTA and CDR2 FQGNSA come from the germline V gene. CDR3 size: 17 residues. Germline trimming cut 2 bases from V and 4 bases from J; bases unmatched to any gene: 12. This same sample was also part of a study on yellow fever vaccine responses in identical twins.

The sequenced sample consisted of CD4+ T cells sorted from blood. This chain links TRBV7-2 with TRBJ2-3; 7 bases line up with TRBD2. The TCR sequence derives from a young woman in good health. CDR3 DNA sequence: TGTGCCAGCAGCTTATTGGCGGGAGTTAAAGGCGCAGATACGCAGTATTTT. Amino acid sequence: CASSLLAGVKGADTQYF.